This T cell receptor beta chain is drawn from a study of T-cell memory formation after mild COVID-19. The overall study: Largely, TCR clusters stayed within a single donor.

The 5'RACE method, run with constant-segment primers, produced TCR alpha and TCR beta cDNA libraries (carrying sample barcodes and UMIs). TCRdb re-called the 5' RACE reads with MiXCR, one entry per CDR3 protein. The sample includes 470,000 or so distinct CDR3 sequences, approximately 25% of them seen just once. The study's findings and limits: Certain responding clones were present in pre-infection memory, suggesting participation of cross-reactive memory.

Points on this clonotype: Antigen unknown. A read error may account for a junction end that differs from germline.

Germline CDR1 and CDR2: SGHRS and YFSETQ. The CDR3 is made up of 18 amino acids. The source material was PBMCs or a T cell subset sorted from them (not recorded which). The chain uses TRBV5-1 and TRBJ2-3; weak D call: TRBD2 (5 bases). This sequence originates from an adult woman who had mild COVID-19 (a few samples of this study predate the infection). Cell type and time point are not known. The CDR3 DNA reads as TGCGCAAGCAGCTTCCGGGGTGGTAGCGTATCTATCACAGATACGCAGTATTTT. This sequence encodes CASSFRGGSVSITDTQYF. Full variable domain (rest looked up from reference TRBV5-1 and TRBJ2-3): KAGVTQTPRYLIKTRGQQVTLSCSPISGHRSVSWYQQTPGQGLQFLFEYFSETQRNKGNFPGRFSGRQFSNSRSEMNVSTLELGDSALYLCASSFRGGSVSITDTQYFGPGTRLTVL.